This T cell receptor beta chain was obtained from a study of T-cell reconstitution after alpha-beta-depleted transplantation in children. With respect to this clonotype: Antigen unknown.

Regarding the study as a whole: Roughly two months post-transplant, alpha-beta T cells reportedly originated from several hundred graft clones that had expanded. Newly produced T cells mostly accounted for T-cell counts and diversity one year post-transplant. At day 60, the high TCRbeta diversity found in some patients originated from recipient T cells and thymic progenitors that had survived.

TCRbeta library preparation incorporated unique molecular identifiers. From the PCR reads, TCRdb called clonotypes with MiXCR, one entry per CDR3 protein. The data hold approximately 130,000 distinct CDR3 sequences, with 9.7% observed a single time. Germline V lookup: CDR1 SGDLS, CDR2 YYNGEE. The germline V and J ends were trimmed by 4 bases and 2 bases, with 14 bases remaining between them. CDR3 length: 15 residues. The TCR sequence derives from a girl in the first two years of life who had a stem cell transplant for combined immunodeficiency, so the T cells may come from the graft donor. The sample here was PBMCs, mostly from graft donor cells, taken 180 days after TCRalphabeta/CD19-depleted stem cell transplant. The rearrangement links TRBV9 to TRBJ2-3; no firm D call. CDR3 sequence reads: CASSLISGLTDTQYF. The CDR3 bases are TGTGCCAGCAGCCTAATTTCGGGCCTCACAGATACGCAGTATTTT.